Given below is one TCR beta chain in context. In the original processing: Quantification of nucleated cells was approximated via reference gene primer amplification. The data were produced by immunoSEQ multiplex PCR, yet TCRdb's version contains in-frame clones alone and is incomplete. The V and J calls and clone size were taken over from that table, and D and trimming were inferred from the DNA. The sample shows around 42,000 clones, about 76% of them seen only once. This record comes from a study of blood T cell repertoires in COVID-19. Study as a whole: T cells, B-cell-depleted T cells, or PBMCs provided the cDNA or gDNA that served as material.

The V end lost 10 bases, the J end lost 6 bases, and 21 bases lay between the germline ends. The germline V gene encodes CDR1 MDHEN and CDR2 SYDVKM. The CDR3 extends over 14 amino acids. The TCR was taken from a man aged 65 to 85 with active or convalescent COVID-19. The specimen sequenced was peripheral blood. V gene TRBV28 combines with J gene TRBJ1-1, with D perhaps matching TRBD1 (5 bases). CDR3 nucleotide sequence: TGTGCCACCCTTACCGGGGGAATAAGGGCTGAAGCTTTCTTT. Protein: CATLTGGIRAEAFF.